This TCR beta chain was recorded in a study of control samples from healthy donors and cancer patients. V shed 0 bases and J shed 2 bases, with 10 bases lying between them. Germline-derived CDR1 and CDR2 are SGHDN and FVKESK. The CDR3 has 15 residues. Generated by immunoSEQ multiplex PCR, the TCRdb table keeps only in-frame clones and is missing some. The data contain hundreds of thousands of clones, around nine tenths of them singletons. This clone was picked up a small number of times. The chain is built from TRBV14 and TRBJ1-1; the D is unclear. Sequences were obtained from PBMCs. The receptor comes from a middle-aged man with head and neck cancer. CDR3 bases: TGTGCCAGCAGCCAAGATCCTAGGATAAACACTGAAGCTTTCTTT. Translation gives CASSQDPRINTEAFF.